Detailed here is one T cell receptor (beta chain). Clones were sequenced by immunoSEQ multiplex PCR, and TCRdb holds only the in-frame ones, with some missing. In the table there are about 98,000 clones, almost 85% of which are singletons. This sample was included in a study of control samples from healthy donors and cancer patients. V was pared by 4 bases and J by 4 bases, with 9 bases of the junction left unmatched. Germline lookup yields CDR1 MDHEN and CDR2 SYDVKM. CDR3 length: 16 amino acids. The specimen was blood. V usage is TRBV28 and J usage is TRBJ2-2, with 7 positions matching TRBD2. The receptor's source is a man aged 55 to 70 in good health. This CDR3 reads CASSSLDGGSTGELFF. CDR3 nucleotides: TGTGCCAGCAGTTCCCTCGACGGGGGGAGCACCGGGGAGCTGTTTTTT.